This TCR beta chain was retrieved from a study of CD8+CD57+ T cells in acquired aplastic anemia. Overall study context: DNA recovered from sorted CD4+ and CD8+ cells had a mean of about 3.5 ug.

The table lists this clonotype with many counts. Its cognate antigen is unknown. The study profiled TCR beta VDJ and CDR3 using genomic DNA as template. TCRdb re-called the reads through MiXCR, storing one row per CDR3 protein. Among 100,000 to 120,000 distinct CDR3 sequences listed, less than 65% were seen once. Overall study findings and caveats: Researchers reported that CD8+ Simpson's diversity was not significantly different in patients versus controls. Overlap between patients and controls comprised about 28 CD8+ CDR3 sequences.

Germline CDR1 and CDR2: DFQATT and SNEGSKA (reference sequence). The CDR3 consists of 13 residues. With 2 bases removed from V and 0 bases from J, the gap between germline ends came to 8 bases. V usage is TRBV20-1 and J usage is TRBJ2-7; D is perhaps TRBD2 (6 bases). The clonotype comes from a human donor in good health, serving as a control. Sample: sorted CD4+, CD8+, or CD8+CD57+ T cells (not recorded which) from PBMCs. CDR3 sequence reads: CSARLASSYEQYF. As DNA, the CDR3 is TGCAGTGCTAGACTAGCGAGCTCCTACGAGCAGTACTTC.